This T cell receptor beta chain was profiled in a study of Ad26.COV2.S vaccination and SARS-CoV-2 variants. On the study more broadly: Ad26.COV2.S shots went into the muscle once or twice, 56 days apart.

Treatment indicated: about 20 received Ad26.COV2.S at low or high dose, single or two shots; a few received placebo; per-sample allocation not given. Collection of samples fell on day 63 after the first vaccine or placebo injection. As its vector, the vaccine had Ad26, which expressed Wuhan-strain SARS-CoV-2 spike. Germline V gives CDR1 MNHEY, CDR2 SMNVEV (reference sequence). V shed 7 bases and J shed 1 base, with 13 bases lying between them. This CDR3 region has 14 residues. Clones were sequenced by immunoSEQ multiplex PCR, and TCRdb holds only the in-frame ones, with some missing. The data contain about 420,000 clones, roughly 88% of them singletons.

This TCR derives from a person between 18 and 60 years old who received the Ad26.COV2.S COVID-19 vaccine or a placebo. Sequenced material: peripheral blood, taken in a trial of Ad26.COV2.S vaccine versus placebo. The V call is TRBV27, the J call TRBJ1-1; D possibly corresponds to TRBD1 (5 bases). CDR3 DNA: TGTGCCAGCAACGGGGGGAGGGGGAACACTGAAGCTTTCTTT. This translates into CASNGGRGNTEAFF.